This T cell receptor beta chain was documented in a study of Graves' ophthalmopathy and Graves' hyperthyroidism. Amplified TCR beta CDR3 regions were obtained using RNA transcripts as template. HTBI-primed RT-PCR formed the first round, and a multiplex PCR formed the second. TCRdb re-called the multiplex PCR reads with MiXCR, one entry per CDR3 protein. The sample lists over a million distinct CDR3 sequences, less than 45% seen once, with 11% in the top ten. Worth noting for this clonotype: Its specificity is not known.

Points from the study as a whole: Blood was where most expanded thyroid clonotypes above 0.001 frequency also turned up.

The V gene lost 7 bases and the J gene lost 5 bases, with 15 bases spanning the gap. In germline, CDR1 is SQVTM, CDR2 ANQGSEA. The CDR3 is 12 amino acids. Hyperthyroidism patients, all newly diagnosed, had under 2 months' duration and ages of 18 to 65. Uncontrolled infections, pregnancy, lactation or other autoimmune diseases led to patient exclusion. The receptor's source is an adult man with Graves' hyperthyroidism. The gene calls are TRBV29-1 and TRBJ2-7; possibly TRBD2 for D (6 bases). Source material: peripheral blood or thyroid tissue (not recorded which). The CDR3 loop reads CSDTQGLHEQYF. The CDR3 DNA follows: TGCAGCGACACGCAGGGACTCCACGAGCAGTACTTC.